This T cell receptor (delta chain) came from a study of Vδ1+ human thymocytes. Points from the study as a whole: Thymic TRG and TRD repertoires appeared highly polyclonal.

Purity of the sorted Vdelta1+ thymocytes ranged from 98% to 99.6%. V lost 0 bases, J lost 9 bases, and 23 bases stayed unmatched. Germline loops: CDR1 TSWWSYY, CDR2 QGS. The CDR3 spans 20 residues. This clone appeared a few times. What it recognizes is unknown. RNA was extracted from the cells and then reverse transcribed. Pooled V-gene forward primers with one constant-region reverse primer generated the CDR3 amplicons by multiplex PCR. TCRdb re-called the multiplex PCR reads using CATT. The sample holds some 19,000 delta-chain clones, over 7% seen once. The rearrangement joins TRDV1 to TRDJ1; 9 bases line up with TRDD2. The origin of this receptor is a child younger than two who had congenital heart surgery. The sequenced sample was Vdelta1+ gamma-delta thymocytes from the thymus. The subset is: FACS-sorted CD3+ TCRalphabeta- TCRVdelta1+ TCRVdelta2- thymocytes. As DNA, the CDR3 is TGTGCTCTTGGGGAACTAGGGCTCCTTCCTACGTCGGCTGGGAACGTGCAACTCATCTTT. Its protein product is CALGELGLLPTSAGNVQLIF.